The present T cell receptor (beta chain) was sequenced within a study of cytomegalovirus exposure and HLA in healthy donors. Background on the study: Within an early data release were tens of millions of unique TCRs drawn from HLA-typed donors.

General study findings and limits: Earlier analysis yielded a pattern in which most TCR beta V segments were productive about 87% or about 30% of the time.

The PCR contained 60 Vbeta and 13 Jbeta primers. Repertoires were generated with immunoSEQ multiplex PCR, while TCRdb's copy carries only in-frame clones and drops some. The sample carries roughly 130,000 clones, around 67% recorded once. A remark on this clone: The antigen remains unidentified.

Germline V lookup: CDR1 LNHNV, CDR2 YYDKDF (reference sequence). J lost 5 bases, V lost 1 base, and 4 bases had no gene match. The CDR3 totals 15 residues. The chain carries TRBV15 and TRBJ2-2; 7 bases align to TRBD1. The source of this sequence is a woman in her thirties or forties in good health and CMV-seropositive. Sequencing was carried out using PBMCs. The CDR3: CATSRGRQGTGELFF. The DNA of the CDR3 is TGTGCCACCAGCAGAGGGAGACAGGGAACCGGGGAGCTGTTTTTT. The full variable domain, with the rest looked up from reference TRBV15 and TRBJ2-2, is DAMVIQNPRYQVTQFGKPVTLSCSQTLNHNVMYWYQQKSSQAPKLLFHYYDKDFNNEADTPDNFQSRRPNTSFCFLDIRSPGLGDTAMYLCATSRGRQGTGELFFGEGSRLTVL.